One and the same sample provided the 17 T cell receptor beta chains below, sequenced in a study of regulatory T cells in long-lasting Graves disease. Assembly of TCR beta libraries relied on iRepertoire HTBI primers together with Arm-PCR of CDR3 regions. TCRdb reprocessed the multiplex PCR reads via MiXCR and lists one record per CDR3 protein. The table shows 350,000 to 500,000 distinct CDR3 sequences, with 16% occurring only once. Specified time point: newly diagnosed GD, antithyroid drugs for less than 3 months. Isolated PBMC RNA provided the starting material for the TCR library. This same sample was also taken into another study, of T cells in Graves' hyperthyroidism and ophthalmopathy.

The sequencing used peripheral blood mononuclear cells (PBMCs), collected at new diagnosis, from a patient treated with antithyroid drugs. These receptors were taken from a woman aged 18 to 35 with Graves disease.

This clonotype was detected a few times. V usage is TRBV12-3 or TRBV12-4 and J usage is TRBJ2-6; 8 bases are shared with TRBD2. V shed 7 bases, J shed 4 bases, and the junction held 9 bases outside the gene matches. The CDR3 totals 16 residues. CDR3 bases: TGTGCCAGCACCCGAGCGGGAGAGGGAGGGGCCAACGTCCTGACTTTC. Its translation: CASTRAGEGGANVLTF.

The chain links TRBV20-1 to TRBJ1-3; a weak D match, TRBD1 (6 bases). CDR1 is DFQATT and CDR2 is SNEGSKA in the germline V gene (reference sequence). The ends were cut back, 5 bases at V and 2 bases at J, with 10 bases in the middle. The CDR3 length is 13 residues. For the CDR3, the DNA is TGCAGTGCTTGCAGGGGTACTGGAAACACCATATATTTT. Translation gives CSACRGTGNTIYF.

J is TRBJ2-6 and V is TRBV30; tentative D call: TRBD1 (6 bases). Trimming cost V 5 bases and J 2 bases, with 10 bases left between them. Germline lookup yields CDR1 GTSNPN and CDR2 SVGIG (reference sequence). The CDR3 has 14 amino acids. The CDR3 DNA is TGTGCCTGGCACTGGACAGCTGGGGCCAACGTCCTGACTTTC. It encodes CAWHWTAGANVLTF.

This clonotype was seen many times. The chain links TRBV28 to TRBJ2-5; 13 positions match TRBD2. The CDR3 runs to 15 residues. CDR1 is MDHEN and CDR2 is SYDVKM in the germline V gene. V dropped 5 bases and J dropped 5; count of bases not matched to a gene: 5. CDR3 DNA sequence: TGTGCCAGCAGTGGACTAGCGGGAGTCTATGAGACCCAGTACTTC. Translation: CASSGLAGVYETQYF.

The V call is TRBV6-1, the J call TRBJ2-2; D unresolved. V shed 7 bases and J shed 5 bases, with 8 bases lying between them. The V gene's germline CDR1 is MNHNS and CDR2 SASEGT. The CDR3 runs to 12 residues. The CDR3 sequence is CASKKETGELFF. Written as DNA, the CDR3 is TGTGCCAGCAAGAAAGAGACCGGGGAGCTGTTTTTT.

The chain joins TRBV7-9 to TRBJ1-5; 9 positions agree with TRBD1. Germline V CDR1 and CDR2: SEHNR, FQNEAQ (reference sequence). With 1 base clipped from V and 5 bases from J, the junction kept 6 bases outside the gene matches. This CDR3 is built from 16 residues. CDR3 sequence: CASSLDGQGPYQPQHF. In nucleotides, the CDR3 is TGTGCCAGCAGCTTAGACGGACAGGGGCCTTATCAGCCCCAGCATTTT.

For this clonotype: This sequence may be a read error, since a much larger clone differs from it by one base. It is likely a read error, because the conserved phenylalanine at the end of the CDR3 is missing. The J gene is TRBJ1-2, the V gene TRBV7-9; tentative D call: TRBD1 (5 bases). Germline V gene sequence: CDR1 SEHNR, CDR2 FQNEAQ (reference sequence). Trimming removed 5 bases at V and 7 bases at J, with 11 bases between. The CDR3 extends over 12 amino acids. The CDR3 region is CASSTGTSGYTL. CDR3 nucleotide sequence: TGTGCCAGCAGCACGGGGACGTCTGGCTACACCCTC.

The table lists this clonotype with many counts. The genes are TRBV7-9 and TRBJ2-5, with 12 nucleotides matching TRBD2. After removal of 5 bases from V and 14 bases from J, the junction contained 6 bases not matched to a gene. CDR1 SEHNR and CDR2 FQNEAQ come from the germline V gene (reference sequence). There are 12 residues in the CDR3. CDR3 nucleotides: TGTGCCAGCAGCATCGGACTAGCGGGGTTTTACTTC. As protein: CASSIGLAGFYF.

This clonotype was recorded a few times. The rearrangement uses TRBV6-1 and TRBJ1-4, with D maybe TRBD1 (6 bases). This CDR3 contains 14 residues. Germline CDR1 reads MNHNS; CDR2 reads SASEGT. V lost 10 bases to trimming and J lost 4 bases, with 16 bases between them. The CDR3 DNA follows: TGTGCCACCAGACAGGAAGGCCATAATGAAAAACTGTTTTTT. Amino acids: CATRQEGHNEKLFF.

In this sample, this clonotype turned up a few times. The chain uses TRBV20-1 and TRBJ2-1; tentative D call: TRBD2 (5 bases). The CDR3 sequence is 14 residues long. Germline lookup yields CDR1 DFQATT and CDR2 SNEGSKA (reference sequence). V lost 2 bases, J lost 3 bases, and 11 bases lay in between. CDR3 loop: CSARLADNYNEQFF. CDR3 in DNA: TGCAGTGCTAGACTAGCCGACAACTACAATGAGCAGTTCTTC.

This clonotype was detected ten times or more. The chain is built from TRBV7-2 and TRBJ2-1; 7 bases fit TRBD2. The germline CDR1 and CDR2 sequences are SGHTA and FQGNSA. The CDR3 has 15 amino acids. Trimming at V came to 3 bases and at J to 0 bases, leaving 2 bases not matched to a gene. The CDR3 DNA reads TGTGCCAGCAGCTTGCTAGCGGACTCCTACAATGAGCAGTTCTTC. Amino acids: CASSLLADSYNEQFF.

In its sample, this clonotype was seen many times. J is TRBJ2-3 and V is TRBV3-1; D not resolved. The germline V gene encodes CDR1 LGHDT and CDR2 YNNKEL (reference sequence). This CDR3 has 17 amino acids. Trimming removed 0 bases at V and 0 bases at J, with 13 bases between. In nucleotides, the CDR3 is TGTGCCAGCAGCCAAGATCTTCCCCGGGCCAGCACAGATACGCAGTATTTT. Its protein product is CASSQDLPRASTDTQYF.

This clonotype was observed at least ten times. This rearrangement joins TRBV12-3 or TRBV12-4 to TRBJ1-2, with D perhaps matching TRBD1 (6 bases). Trimming pared 5 bases from V and 0 bases from J, leaving 13 bases between. The CDR3 runs to 15 residues. The CDR3 sequence is CASSDYREPNYGYTF. Here the CDR3 DNA reads TGTGCCAGCAGTGACTACAGGGAACCTAACTATGGCTACACCTTC.

The V and J genes are TRBV20-1 and TRBJ2-5; 16 nucleotides align to TRBD2. J lost 5 bases, V lost 6 bases, and 9 bases had no gene match. Germline V gene lookup returns CDR1 DFQATT and CDR2 SNEGSKA (reference sequence). CDR3 length equals 16 residues. The CDR3 nucleotides read TGCAGTGCCACAGGGACTAGCGGGAGGGTAAGGGAGACCCAGTACTTC. Translating it yields CSATGTSGRVRETQYF.

This clonotype was recorded many times. The chain joins TRBV7-2 to TRBJ1-1; unclear D gene. Between the trimmed V and J ends, which lost 2 bases and 4 bases, there was a span of 8 bases. Germline CDR1 reads SGHTA; CDR2 reads FQGNSA. The CDR3 loop spans 13 amino acids. The CDR3 sequence: CASSLRFPTEAFF. In nucleotides, the CDR3 is TGTGCCAGCAGCTTACGTTTCCCCACTGAAGCTTTCTTT. The full variable domain, rest sourced from reference TRBV7-2 and TRBJ1-1, is GAGVSQSPSNKVTEKGKDVELRCDPISGHTALYWYRQSLGQGLEFLIYFQGNSAPDKSGLPSDRFSAERTGGSVSTLTIQRTQQEDSAVYLCASSLRFPTEAFFGQGTRLTVV.

This clonotype showed up many times. The chain couples TRBV28 to TRBJ1-2; possibly TRBD1 for D (5 bases). CDR3 length: 15 amino acids. From germline, CDR1 is MDHEN and CDR2 SYDVKM. Trimming shortened V by 3 bases and J by 6 bases, and 17 bases separated the two germline ends. CDR3 in amino acids: CASSFGILRVDGYTF. CDR3 in DNA: TGTGCCAGCAGTTTTGGGATCCTCAGGGTTGATGGCTACACCTTC.

With respect to this clonotype: A much larger clone sits a single nucleotide away, making a read error possible. This sequence joins TRBV6-2 or TRBV6-3 and TRBJ2-7, with 8 bases lining up with TRBD2. This CDR3 is 15 amino acids long. In germline, CDR1 is MNHEY, CDR2 SVGEGT. This CDR3 is CATTWSASGLYVQYF. In DNA form, the CDR3 reads TGTGCCACCACCTGGTCGGCTAGCGGGCTCTACGTGCAGTACTTC.